Below are 19 T cell receptor beta chains sequenced from a single sample in a study of blood T cell repertoires in COVID-19 (dated by TCRdb to the early 2020s). Libraries were constructed by the immunoSEQ multiplex PCR assay. The source is immuneACCESS, and TCRdb retained only in-frame sequences with V and J called. Part of the clones is not carried over; for the studies checked, unresolved V genes explain less than half of this, and the remainder is unexplained. Present in this sample are some 100,000 clones, roughly four fifths of which were seen just once. About 7% of the sample is held by the ten biggest clonotypes. Sequenced input: peripheral blood. Every receptor here comes from a man aged 45-65 years with active or convalescent COVID-19.

This clone was recorded a few times. This chain uses TRBV29-1 with TRBJ2-1; D is possibly TRBD1 (5 bases). V was clipped by 2 bases and J by 13 bases, with 6 bases between them. The CDR3 is 9 residues long. Germline CDR1 is SQVTM and CDR2 is ANQGSEA. The CDR3 region is CSVEQGQFF. CDR3 bases: TGCAGCGTTGAACAGGGCCAGTTCTTC.

Written as DNA, the CDR3 is TGCGCCAGCAGCTTGGTTACGGTCGGGGAGCTGTTTTTT. Its translation: CASSLVTVGELFF. The genes are TRBV5-1 and TRBJ2-2; D call uncertain. Looked up from germline, CDR1 is SGHRS and CDR2 is YFSETQ. The germline V and J ends were trimmed by 0 bases and 7 bases, with 7 bases remaining between them. There are 13 residues in the CDR3.

The rearrangement joins TRBV18 to TRBJ1-3; D remains ambiguous. In germline, CDR1 is KGHSH, CDR2 LQKENI. The length of the CDR3 is 13 residues. V lost 3 bases and J lost 2, with 5 bases in between. The CDR3 reads CASSPRTGNTIYF. CDR3 coding DNA: TGTGCCAGCTCACCTAGAACTGGAAACACCATATATTTT.

This rearrangement joins TRBV24-1 to TRBJ2-5; 8 bases match TRBD1. The CDR3 runs 15 residues. The V and J ends lost 4 bases and 5 bases, in that order; junction bases with no gene match: 8. CDR1 is KGHDR and CDR2 is SFDVKD in the germline V gene. CDR3 DNA sequence: TGTGCCACCAGTGACCGTGGACAGGGCAGGGAGACCCAGTACTTC. It encodes CATSDRGQGRETQYF.

The CDR3 DNA reads TGTGCCGCGGGTGGGCAGGTTAATGAAAAACTGTTTTTT. It translates to CAAGGQVNEKLFF. The chain links TRBV6-5 to TRBJ1-4; D unclear. The CDR3 runs 13 residues. Germline values: CDR1 MNHEY, CDR2 SVGAGI. Trimming removed 11 bases from V and 4 bases from J, with 14 bases in between.

The chain carries TRBV7-8 and TRBJ1-3, with 7 bases fitting TRBD1. The CDR3 is made up of 12 amino acids. V lost 5 bases and J lost 7; bases outside the gene matches: 2. Germline CDR1 SGHVS, CDR2 FQNEAQ. CDR3 coding DNA: TGTGCCAGCAGCCTGGACAGGAACACCATATATTTT. Translation gives CASSLDRNTIYF.

Remarks on this clone: The conserved phenylalanine or tryptophan normally closing the CDR3 is absent here, so this likely arose from a read error. It is unclear where the CDR3 begins or ends on the DNA, so no DNA is shown, and the CDR3 is as TCRdb lists it. The genes are TRBV20-1 and TRBJ1-1; the DNA was not used to check the table's D call, TRBD1. The CDR3 comprises 8 residues, both ends counted. Germline loops: CDR1 DFQATT, CDR2 SNEGSKA (reference sequence). CDR3: CSAPPGHL.

The chain is built from TRBV6-5 and TRBJ1-1, with D maybe TRBD1 (5 bases). V lost 8 bases and J 5 bases, leaving 12 bases between the germline ends. Per germline, CDR1 MNHEY and CDR2 SVGAGI. The CDR3 is 12 residues long. In DNA, the CDR3 is TGTGCCAGCCGGCAAGGGGTAACTGAAGCTTTCTTT. Its protein product is CASRQGVTEAFF.

The J gene is TRBJ2-3, the V gene TRBV4-3; 8 bases align to TRBD1. The CDR3 is made up of 15 amino acids. Per the germline V gene, CDR1 is LGHNA and CDR2 is YSLEER. J gave up 1 base and V 0 bases, and 0 bases lay outside the gene matches. The CDR3 sequence is CASSQEGQGTDTQYF. For the CDR3, the DNA is TGCGCCAGCAGCCAAGAGGGACAGGGCACAGATACGCAGTATTTT.

This chain joins TRBV9 and TRBJ2-3, with D perhaps TRBD2 (7 bases). This CDR3 region has 15 residues. The V and J ends lost 2 bases and 5 bases respectively, with 15 bases between them. In germline, CDR1 is SGDLS, CDR2 YYNGEE. CDR3 sequence (DNA): TGTGCCAGCAGCGTTGGGGGGGCAGGAGTAGATACGCAGTATTTT. It is translated as CASSVGGAGVDTQYF.

The chain's CDR3 is CASSLAGGSTGELFF. The CDR3 nucleotides read TGTGCCAGCAGTTTAGCGGGGGGAAGCACCGGGGAGCTGTTTTTT. The V gene is TRBV28, the J gene TRBJ2-2; 8 nucleotides align to TRBD2. The CDR3 length is 15 residues. V gave up 2 bases and J gave up 4 bases; unmatched junction bases: 3. Germline values: CDR1 MDHEN, CDR2 SYDVKM.

The rearrangement uses TRBV6-5 and TRBJ2-4; TRBD1 agrees at 9 bases. This CDR3 contains 12 residues. The V gene end was trimmed by 8 bases and the J gene end by 9 bases; junction bases not matched to a gene: 5. Per the germline V gene, CDR1 is MNHEY and CDR2 is SVGAGI. The chain's CDR3 is CASRTGAGIQYF. In DNA, the CDR3 is TGTGCCAGCCGGACAGGGGCTGGCATTCAGTACTTC.

This rearrangement joins TRBV7-8 to TRBJ1-5; D is unresolved. The ends were cut back, 1 base at V and 0 bases at J, with 10 bases in the middle. CDR1 and CDR2 from the germline V gene are SGHVS and FQNEAQ. The CDR3 runs to 16 residues. CDR3 in amino acids: CASSLVSTVSNQPQHF. The CDR3 DNA is TGTGCCAGCAGCTTAGTTTCAACAGTTAGCAATCAGCCCCAGCATTTT.

V gene TRBV2 combines with J gene TRBJ1-3; tentatively, D is TRBD1 (5 bases). Trimming shortened V by 6 bases and J by 0 bases, and 12 bases separated the two germline ends. Germline V lookup: CDR1 SNHLY, CDR2 FYNNEI. This CDR3 is 15 amino acids long. The DNA of the CDR3 is TGTGCCAGCAGCCCGGTCAGGGCCTCTGGAAACACCATATATTTT. Protein sequence: CASSPVRASGNTIYF.

The chain employs TRBV2 and TRBJ2-1; TRBD1 matches at 8 bases. The CDR3 sequence is 16 residues long. From germline, CDR1 is SNHLY and CDR2 FYNNEI. The ends lost 6 bases at V and 7 bases at J; junction bases unmatched: 14. The CDR3 loop is CASRDPGGQGMNEQFF. The CDR3 region has the DNA TGTGCCAGCAGGGACCCCGGCGGACAGGGAATGAATGAGCAGTTCTTC. The variable domain in full, with the rest retrieved from reference TRBV2 and TRBJ2-1, is EPEVTQTPSHQVTQMGQEVILRCVPISNHLYFYWYRQILGQKVEFLVSFYNNEISEKSEIFDDQFSVERPDGSNFTLKIRSTKLEDSAMYFCASRDPGGQGMNEQFFGPGTRLTVL.

The CDR3 is CASRGEGGQPQHF. CDR3 in DNA: TGTGCCAGCAGGGGTGAAGGGGGTCAGCCCCAGCATTTT. The gene calls are TRBV12-3 or TRBV12-4 and TRBJ1-5; perhaps TRBD1 as D (6 bases). The CDR3 runs to 13 residues. Trimming removed 6 bases from V and 6 bases from J, with 12 bases in between.

The rearrangement uses TRBV5-6 and TRBJ2-5, with 8 bases fitting TRBD2. The CDR3 covers 13 residues. Germline V gene data show CDR1 as SGHDT and CDR2 as YYEEEE. The J segment lost 5 bases and the V segment lost 9 bases, leaving 9 bases of the junction unmatched. CDR3 in DNA: TGTGCCACTTCCGGGGGGGCGCCGGAGACCCAGTACTTC. It yields the protein CATSGGAPETQYF.

This clone appeared a few times. The chain joins TRBV24-1 to TRBJ1-1; possible D gene TRBD1, 5 bases. Germline CDR1 KGHDR, CDR2 SFDVKD. V gave up 4 bases and J gave up 1 base, with 9 bases separating them. The CDR3 runs to 14 residues. In DNA form, the CDR3 reads TGTGCCACCAGTGAACGGACAAAGAACACTGAAGCTTTCTTT. This translates into CATSERTKNTEAFF.

This clone was detected many times. V is TRBV5-1 and J is TRBJ2-7; 14 positions agree with TRBD2. Germline V gene data show CDR1 as SGHRS and CDR2 as YFSETQ. The CDR3 extends over 16 amino acids. The trim removed 4 bases at V and 2 bases at J, leaving 5 bases unmatched. CDR3 loop: CASSPGLAGGTYEQYF. The CDR3 DNA reads as TGCGCCAGCAGCCCTGGACTAGCGGGGGGTACCTACGAGCAGTACTTC.